The T cell receptor beta chain described here comes from a study of shared clonotypes between healthy human individuals. In the study overall: Donors had three CD4 naive, three CD4 memory, two CD8 naive and one CD8 memory plate apiece. Regarding the study as a whole: The study found lower generation probabilities in non-shared clonotypes than in those shared by all four donors. Investigators collected only blood, and repertoires in tissues likely differ.

Profiled with immunoSEQ multiplex PCR; TCRdb holds only in-frame clones, not every one. The sample has more than 2 million clones, approximately 92% seen once; the top ten hold around 1.8%. The naive CD8 subset, CD45RO-negative cells positively selected for CCR7, excluded terminally differentiated effector memory CD45RA+ cells. On this clone: The antigen remains unidentified.

Germline assignment: CDR1 SQVTM and CDR2 ANQGSEA. This CDR3 region has 14 residues. Trimming removed 6 bases from V and 0 bases from J, with 12 bases in between. The sequence derives from a man aged 18 to 30 in good health. Some clones in this sample may be carry-over from other donors' samples. The sequenced sample consisted of naive CD8+ T cells from PBMCs. V usage is TRBV29-1 and J usage is TRBJ2-1; D not resolved. The CDR3 sequence is CSVITPSSYNEQFF. DNA for the CDR3: TGCAGCGTGATAACGCCGAGCTCCTACAATGAGCAGTTCTTC.